A single sample gave rise to the 2 T cell receptor beta chains below, sequenced in a study of cytomegalovirus exposure and HLA in healthy donors. Primers for the PCR totalled 60 Vbeta and 13 Jbeta. Clones were sequenced by immunoSEQ multiplex PCR, and TCRdb holds only the in-frame ones, with some missing. The sample yields over 100,000 clones, 50% to 65% seen once. Sequencing was performed on PBMCs. These receptors all come from a man in his forties in good health and CMV-seropositive.

The chain joins TRBV30 to TRBJ2-3; TRBD2 matches 8 bases. The V and J ends lost 2 bases and 5 bases, in that order; junction bases with no gene match: 0. This CDR3 is 12 amino acids long. Germline V lookup: CDR1 GTSNPN, CDR2 SVGIG (reference sequence). CDR3 residues: CAWSTSGDTQYF. The CDR3 DNA sequence: TGTGCCTGGAGTACTAGCGGAGATACGCAGTATTTT.

The V gene is TRBV5-4, the J gene TRBJ2-1, with 7 nucleotides matching TRBD2. Germline CDR1 reads SGHNT; CDR2 reads YYREEE (reference sequence). The CDR3 spans 14 residues. With 4 bases clipped from V and 4 bases from J, the junction kept 5 bases outside the gene matches. CDR3 bases: TGTGCCAGCAGCCGAGCGGGACCTTACAATGAGCAGTTCTTC. Encoded protein: CASSRAGPYNEQFF.